The rows below give T cell receptor beta chains drawn from one sample of a study of blood T cell repertoires in COVID-19. Method: immunoSEQ multiplex PCR; TCRdb's copy keeps in-frame clones and lacks some. The data contain around 500,000 clones, 88% of them seen just once; the ten biggest clones take up less than 2%. The material sequenced was PBMCs or T cells enriched from blood (not recorded which). The receptors were gathered from a woman aged 40-49 years who had recovered from COVID-19. CDR3s include the opening cysteine and the closing phenylalanine or tryptophan. The D gene is left open where the match is weak. Clone sizes are given selectively: once, few, many, or a class where the clone is expanded.

few	TRBV5-1	TRBJ1-2	NA	15	TGCGCCAGCAGGCAGGGGATCTCCCCGGCGGATGGCTACACCTTC	CASRQGISPADGYTF
NA	TRBV3-1/TRBV3-2	TRBJ1-1	NA	14	TGTGCCAGCAGCTTCACCGACAGGAACACTGAAGCTTTCTTT	CASSFTDRNTEAFF
NA	TRBV6-4	TRBJ2-3	NA	13	TGTGCCAGCAGTGAGACGGGGACAGATACGCAGTATTTT	CASSETGTDTQYF
NA	TRBV2	TRBJ2-3	NA	13	TGTGCCAGCAGGCTGACTCGCACAGATACGCAGTATTTT	CASRLTRTDTQYF
few	TRBV29-1	TRBJ2-7	NA	14	TGCAGCGTTGAAGATGCGGGGGCGGGCTACGAGCAGTACTTC	CSVEDAGAGYEQYF
NA	TRBV10-3	TRBJ2-7	NA	12	TGTGCCCTCCGGGACACCTTCTACGAGCAGTACTTC	CALRDTFYEQYF
NA	TRBV7-2	TRBJ2-1	TRBD2	15	TGTGCCAGCAGCCCCGGGAGGGTAATCTTAAGTGAGCAGTTCTTC	CASSPGRVILSEQFF
NA	TRBV6-5	TRBJ1-5	TRBD1	14	TGTGCCAGCAGTCTAGGACAGGGAAATCAGCCCCAGCATTTT	CASSLGQGNQPQHF
NA	TRBV10-3	TRBJ2-3	NA	15	TGTGCCATCAGTCGGCAGGGGACCTCCACAGATACGCAGTATTTT	CAISRQGTSTDTQYF
once	TRBV14	TRBJ1-4	NA	14	TGTGCCAGCAGCCCGCGGACAACGGGTGAAAAACTGTTTTTT	CASSPRTTGEKLFF
NA	TRBV5-1	TRBJ1-1	NA	13	TGCGCCAGCAGCATAACGACTAACACTGAAGCTTTCTTT	CASSITTNTEAFF
NA	TRBV9	TRBJ2-5	NA	13	TGTGCCAGCACCAAGGGGAATCGAGAGACCCAGTACTTC	CASTKGNRETQYF
once	TRBV5-1	TRBJ2-7	NA	16	TGCGCCAGCAGCCCCCCCCTAGGTGACAGCTCCTACGAGCAGTACTTC	CASSPPLGDSSYEQYF
NA	TRBV15	TRBJ2-1	TRBD2	17	TGTGCCACCAGCAGGACTAGCGGGGACCTTAAGGACAATGAGCAGTTCTTC	CATSRTSGDLKDNEQFF
NA	TRBV4-2	TRBJ2-5	TRBD2	15	TGTGCCAGCAGCCAAGGGACTAGCGGGAAGGAGACCCAGTACTTC	CASSQGTSGKETQYF
NA	TRBV4-2	TRBJ2-1	NA	17	TGTGCCAGCAGCCTCTTCCCCGGACAGAGCTCCTACAATGAGCAGTTCTTC	CASSLFPGQSSYNEQFF
NA	TRBV3-1/TRBV3-2	TRBJ2-1	NA	13	TGTGCCAGCAGCCCCCTCGTGCAGAATGAGCAGTTCTTC	CASSPLVQNEQFF
NA	TRBV5-4	TRBJ1-1	TRBD1	15	TGTGCCAGCAGCTTTCAAACAGGGGAGAACACTGAAGCTTTCTTT	CASSFQTGENTEAFF
once	TRBV10-3	TRBJ2-3	TRBD2	13	TGTGCCATCTTAGCGGGAGTCACAAATACGCAGTATTTT	CAILAGVTNTQYF
NA	TRBV19	TRBJ1-4	TRBD1	15	TGTGCCAGTAGTACGAGGACAGGACTTAATGAAAAACTGTTTTTT	CASSTRTGLNEKLFF
NA	TRBV7-2	TRBJ2-3	TRBD2	15	TGTGCCAGCAGCTCATTAGCGGGAGACACAGATACGCAGTATTTT	CASSSLAGDTDTQYF
NA	TRBV14	TRBJ1-1	NA	15	TGTGCCAGCAGCCAAGCGGGGGGGCTGAAGACTGAAGCTTTCTTT	CASSQAGGLKTEAFF